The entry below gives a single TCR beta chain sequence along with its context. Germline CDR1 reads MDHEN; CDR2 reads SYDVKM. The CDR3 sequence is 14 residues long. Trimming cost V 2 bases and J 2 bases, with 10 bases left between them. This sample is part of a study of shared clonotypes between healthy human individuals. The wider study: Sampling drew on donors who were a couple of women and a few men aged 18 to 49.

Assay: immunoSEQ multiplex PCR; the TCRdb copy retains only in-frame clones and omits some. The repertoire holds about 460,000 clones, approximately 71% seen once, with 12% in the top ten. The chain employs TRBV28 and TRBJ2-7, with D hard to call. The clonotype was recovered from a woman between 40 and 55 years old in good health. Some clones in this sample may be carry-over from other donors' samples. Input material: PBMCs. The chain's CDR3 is CASSLLRPPYEQYF. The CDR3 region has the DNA TGTGCCAGCAGTTTACTCCGTCCCCCCTACGAGCAGTACTTC.